This T cell receptor beta chain emerged from a study of blood T cells in healthy people across ages. Findings and limits, study-wide: Per million T cells, the diversity of TCR beta decreased roughly linearly as age advanced.

The second PCR ran roughly 6 to 11 cycles with a sample-barcoded 5' primer and J-beta primers. MiXCR, applied by TCRdb to the 5' RACE reads, yields one record per CDR3 protein. The sample holds about 800,000 distinct CDR3 sequences, approximately 25% seen once. A word on this clonotype: Antigen unknown.

In addition, the sample was reused for a study of T cells of mothers and their children. That study reports: Addition of sample barcodes and 2-4 random nucleotides occurred through the M1S primer of the second PCR.

The sequencing sample was made of blood. The clonotype originates from a boy younger than 18 in good health.

This CDR3 is CASSPGQDFNTGELFF. The DNA of the CDR3 is TGCGCCAGCAGCCCCGGACAGGACTTCAACACCGGGGAGCTGTTTTTT. The genes are TRBV4-3 and TRBJ2-2, with 7 bases lining up with TRBD1. CDR3 length: 16 amino acids. From germline, CDR1 is LGHNA and CDR2 YSLEER. V trimming: 4 bases; J trimming: 2 bases; junction bases outside the gene matches: 7.